This record concerns one TCR beta chain sequence. The data were taken from a study of T cell changes during pregnancy in multiple sclerosis. The CDR3 sequence is 14 residues long. V lost 5 bases to trimming and J lost 4 bases, with 9 bases between them. Germline lookup yields CDR1 SNHLY and CDR2 FYNNEI. Assay used: immunoSEQ multiplex PCR; TCRdb lists only in-frame clones, some missing. The sample has around 69,000 clones, under 95% seen once. The chain combines TRBV2 with TRBJ2-6, with D unclear. The sample consisted of peripheral blood, taken in the third trimester of pregnancy. The clonotype was recovered from a female donor with multiple sclerosis, enrolled in a pregnancy study. The CDR3 sequence is CASSPVFGANVLTF. The DNA for the CDR3 is TGTGCCAGCAGTCCCGTTTTCGGGGCCAACGTCCTGACTTTC.